This note documents a single T cell receptor beta chain sequence. The antigen is unknown. The data were obtained in a study of cytomegalovirus exposure and HLA in healthy donors. Background on the study: The study's early data release held about 77 million unique TCRs from HLA-typed donors. Study-wide results and limits: Earlier findings revealed that most TCR beta V segments proved productive either about 87% or about 30% of the time. It was reportedly the case that the classifier diagnosed cytomegalovirus status with high specificity and sensitivity. In a later analysis, TCR beta V- and J-gene trimming showed a link to a missense DCLRE1C variant.

V was clipped by 6 bases and J by 2 bases, with 10 bases between them. Germline V gene lookup returns CDR1 KGHSH and CDR2 LQKENI. The CDR3 is made up of 13 amino acids. PCR involved 60 Vbeta and 13 Jbeta primers. Here immunoSEQ multiplex PCR was the method, and the copy in TCRdb shows in-frame clones only, minus some. The table shows 120,000 or so clones, with 60% to 85% occurring only once. The TCR originated in a woman aged 35 to 49 in good health and CMV-seropositive. V usage is TRBV18 and J usage is TRBJ2-5, with D possibly matching TRBD2 (5 bases). Sequenced sample: PBMCs. The CDR3 DNA is TGTGCCAGCTCCCCCCGGGGTCAAGAGACCCAGTACTTC. This translates into CASSPRGQETQYF.